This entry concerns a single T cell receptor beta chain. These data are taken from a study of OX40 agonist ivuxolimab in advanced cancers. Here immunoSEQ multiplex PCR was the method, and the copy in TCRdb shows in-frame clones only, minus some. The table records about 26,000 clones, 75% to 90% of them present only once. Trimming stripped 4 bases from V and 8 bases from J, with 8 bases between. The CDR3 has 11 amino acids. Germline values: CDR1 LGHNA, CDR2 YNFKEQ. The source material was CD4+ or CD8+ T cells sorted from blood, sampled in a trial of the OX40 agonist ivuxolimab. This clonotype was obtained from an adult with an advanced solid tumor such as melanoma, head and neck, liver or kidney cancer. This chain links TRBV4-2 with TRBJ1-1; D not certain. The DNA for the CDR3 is TGTGCCAGCAGCCCGGGGTGGGAAGCTTTCTTT. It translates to CASSPGWEAFF.